A selection of T cell receptor beta chains follows, all from one sample in a study of cytomegalovirus exposure and HLA in healthy donors. Sequencing was performed with immunoSEQ multiplex PCR; in TCRdb, only in-frame clones are kept and a portion is missing. The sample has about 130,000 clones; 70% to 85% are singletons. Sequenced input: PBMCs. Every receptor here comes from a male donor in good health and CMV-seropositive. CDR3s include the opening cysteine and the closing phenylalanine or tryptophan. The D gene is left open where the match is weak. Only some rows state a clone size, as once, few, many or a class for expanded clones.

V gene: TRBV6-5
D gene: NA
J gene: TRBJ1-4
clone size: once
CDR3 DNA: TGTGCCAGCAGTTACGTAGCATATGAAAAACTGTTTTTT
CDR3 protein: CASSYVAYEKLFF

V gene: TRBV2
D gene: NA
J gene: TRBJ2-6
clone size: NA
CDR3 DNA: TGTGCCAGCAGTGAAACGGGGGCTGGGGCCAACGTCCTGACTTTC
CDR3 protein: CASSETGAGANVLTF

V gene: TRBV28
D gene: NA
J gene: TRBJ2-1
clone size: few
CDR3 DNA: TGTGCCGCCCAGCGTGGGAATGAGCAGTTCTTC
CDR3 protein: CAAQRGNEQFF

V gene: TRBV28
D gene: TRBD1
J gene: TRBJ1-1
clone size: NA
CDR3 DNA: TGTGCCAGCAGTCGCCAGGACAGGCTCAACACTGAAGCTTTCTTT
CDR3 protein: CASSRQDRLNTEAFF

V gene: TRBV5-1
D gene: TRBD1
J gene: TRBJ1-4
clone size: few
CDR3 DNA: TGCGCCAGCAGCTTGGGAGGGCCAGGGGGCTCAACTAATGAAAAACTGTTTTTT
CDR3 protein: CASSLGGPGGSTNEKLFF

V gene: TRBV5-1
D gene: NA
J gene: TRBJ1-3
clone size: NA
CDR3 DNA: TGCGCCAGCAGCCCTATACTGTCCGGAAACACCATATATTTT
CDR3 protein: CASSPILSGNTIYF

V gene: TRBV28
D gene: TRBD1
J gene: TRBJ2-7
clone size: NA
CDR3 DNA: TGTGCCAGCTGCCGGACAGGTTTCTACGAGCAGTACTTC
CDR3 protein: CASCRTGFYEQYF

V gene: TRBV6-5
D gene: NA
J gene: TRBJ1-1
clone size: NA
CDR3 DNA: TGTGCCAGCAGTGAGTTGCAGGGTAAGGCTTTCTTT
CDR3 protein: CASSELQGKAFF

V gene: TRBV27
D gene: NA
J gene: TRBJ2-3
clone size: few
CDR3 DNA: TGTGCCAGCAGTTTATGGTGGGCTAGCACAGATACGCAGTATTTT
CDR3 protein: CASSLWWASTDTQYF

V gene: TRBV15
D gene: NA
J gene: TRBJ1-6
clone size: NA
CDR3 DNA: TGTGCCACCAGCAGGAGCAGGGACTTCGGTTCACCCCTCCACTTT
CDR3 protein: CATSRSRDFGSPLHF

V gene: TRBV15
D gene: NA
J gene: TRBJ2-7
clone size: NA
CDR3 DNA: TGTGCCACCAGCCCGAGTCAGGGCCCCTACGAGCAGTACTTC
CDR3 protein: CATSPSQGPYEQYF

V gene: TRBV5-5
D gene: NA
J gene: TRBJ1-5
clone size: NA
CDR3 DNA: TGTGTCAGCAGCCCCGGGGGGGGGAGCAATCAGCCCCAGCATTTT
CDR3 protein: CVSSPGGGSNQPQHF

V gene: TRBV19
D gene: NA
J gene: TRBJ2-4
clone size: NA
CDR3 DNA: TGTGCCAGTAGTATAAACAGGGACATTCAGTACTTC
CDR3 protein: CASSINRDIQYF

V gene: TRBV27
D gene: NA
J gene: TRBJ1-1
clone size: NA
CDR3 DNA: TGTGCCAGCAGCCTCGGGACTTCGAACACTGAAGCTTTCTTT
CDR3 protein: CASSLGTSNTEAFF

V gene: TRBV6-5
D gene: TRBD1
J gene: TRBJ2-1
clone size: NA
CDR3 DNA: TGTGCCAGCAGGGACAGGGGGCATAATAATGAGCAGTTCTTC
CDR3 protein: CASRDRGHNNEQFF

V gene: TRBV2
D gene: TRBD2
J gene: TRBJ2-5
clone size: NA
CDR3 DNA: TGTGCCAGCAAAGGACTAGCGGGGGGTTTGGAGACCCAGTACTTC
CDR3 protein: CASKGLAGGLETQYF

V gene: TRBV6-5
D gene: NA
J gene: TRBJ1-2
clone size: once
CDR3 DNA: TGTGCCAGCAGTCACCGACAAGGCTATGGCTACACCTTC
CDR3 protein: CASSHRQGYGYTF

V gene: TRBV11-2
D gene: TRBD2
J gene: TRBJ2-3
clone size: NA
CDR3 DNA: TGTGCCAGCAGTCGTCGACTAGCGGGAAGCACAGATACGCAGTATTTT
CDR3 protein: CASSRRLAGSTDTQYF

V gene: TRBV5-1
D gene: NA
J gene: TRBJ2-2
clone size: NA
CDR3 DNA: TGCGCCAGCAGCTTGGCCGGGTGGAACACCGGGGAGCTGTTTTTT
CDR3 protein: CASSLAGWNTGELFF

V gene: TRBV27
D gene: NA
J gene: TRBJ1-3
clone size: NA
CDR3 DNA: TGTGCCAGCAGTTTATCGTACAGTGCTGGAAACACCATATATTTT
CDR3 protein: CASSLSYSAGNTIYF